These T cell receptor beta chains were read from a single sample in a study of shared clonotypes between healthy human individuals. Generated by immunoSEQ multiplex PCR, the TCRdb table keeps only in-frame clones and is missing some. Seen here are 2 million to 2.5 million clones, approximately 96% observed once, and the top ten hold approximately 0.13%. The material sequenced was naive CD4+ T cells sorted from blood. These receptors all come from a man younger than 35 in good health. CDR3s include the opening cysteine and the closing phenylalanine or tryptophan. The D gene is left open where the match is weak. The size of a clone is reported for some rows only, either as once, few or many, or as a class for expanded clones.

d_call	v_call	clone_size	j_call	cdr3_nt	cdr3_aa
NA	TRBV7-3	NA	TRBJ1-1	TGTGCCAGCAGCTCGGACAGCGGGAGGACTGAAGCTTTCTTT	CASSSDSGRTEAFF
NA	TRBV30	NA	TRBJ1-4	TGTGCCTGGAGCATCCGGGGAACGGGTGAAAAACTGTTTTTT	CAWSIRGTGEKLFF
NA	TRBV18	NA	TRBJ1-1	TGTGCCAGCTCACCACTAGGGGGCACTGAAGCTTTCTTT	CASSPLGGTEAFF
TRBD1	TRBV28	NA	TRBJ2-3	TGTGCCAGCAGCCCCTGGGCAGGGGGCGGCACAGATACGCAGTATTTT	CASSPWAGGGTDTQYF
NA	TRBV18	NA	TRBJ1-1	TGTGCCAGCTCACCGGATTTGACCACTGAAGCTTTCTTT	CASSPDLTTEAFF
NA	TRBV9	NA	TRBJ2-3	TGTGCCAGCAGCGTAGAGGACAACCTGGGCACAGATACGCAGTATTTT	CASSVEDNLGTDTQYF
TRBD1	TRBV18	NA	TRBJ2-1	TGTGCCAGCTCACCGGACAGGGGGAATGAGCAGTTCTTC	CASSPDRGNEQFF
NA	TRBV5-4	NA	TRBJ2-1	TGTGCCAGCAGCTTGGGCCACAATGAGCAGTTCTTC	CASSLGHNEQFF
TRBD1	TRBV5-1	NA	TRBJ2-2	TGCGCCAGCAGCTGGGACAGGGTCGACACCGGGGAGCTGTTTTTT	CASSWDRVDTGELFF
NA	TRBV5-1	NA	TRBJ2-7	TGCGCCAGCAGCTTGAAGGGGTACGAGCAGTACTTC	CASSLKGYEQYF
TRBD1	TRBV6-6	NA	TRBJ1-1	TGTGCCAGCAGTGAGGGACAGCACACTGAAGCTTTCTTT	CASSEGQHTEAFF
NA	TRBV6-5	NA	TRBJ2-7	TGTGCCAGCAGTTACTCGCGGCAGCCCTACTACGAGCAGTACTTC	CASSYSRQPYYEQYF
NA	TRBV19	NA	TRBJ1-1	TGTGCCAACTCGGGTGGACAGAGAAACACTGAAGCTTTCTTT	CANSGGQRNTEAFF
NA	TRBV28	NA	TRBJ2-2	TGTGCCAGCAAACTAGCAGGTCCGGGCGGGGAGCTGTTTTTT	CASKLAGPGGELFF
NA	TRBV4-1	NA	TRBJ1-4	TGCGCCAGCAGCCAAGCGGGGGCAGGGAATGAAAAACTGTTTTTT	CASSQAGAGNEKLFF
NA	TRBV5-6	once	TRBJ1-6	TGTGCCAGCAGCTTCGACCGGGGACAAAAGAATTCACCCCTCCACTTT	CASSFDRGQKNSPLHF
NA	TRBV28	NA	TRBJ1-5	TGTGCCAGCAGTGGGGGCGGCCAGCCCCAGCATTTT	CASSGGGQPQHF
NA	TRBV7-2	once	TRBJ2-7	TGTGCCAGCAGCTCAAGAGGGCGTTCCTTCACCTACGAGCAGTACTTC	CASSSRGRSFTYEQYF
NA	TRBV27	NA	TRBJ2-7	TGTGCCAGCAGCTCTAACGAGCAGTACTTC	CASSSNEQYF
NA	TRBV5-1	NA	TRBJ1-4	TGCGCCAGCAGCTTCGGTCAGCCCAATGAAAAACTGTTTTTT	CASSFGQPNEKLFF
TRBD1	TRBV15	NA	TRBJ2-3	TGTGCCACCAGCAGAGACCCGATGACAGGGGCAGATACGCAGTATTTT	CATSRDPMTGADTQYF
NA	TRBV7-2	NA	TRBJ2-5	TGTGCCAGCAGCTTAAGTTACGTTGTCGAGACCCAGTACTTC	CASSLSYVVETQYF
TRBD2	TRBV7-9	NA	TRBJ2-1	TGTGCCAGCAGCCAGACTTCTAGCGGGGTTTGGCATGAGCAGTTCTTC	CASSQTSSGVWHEQFF
NA	TRBV18	NA	TRBJ2-5	TGTGCCAGCTCAACCTTCCAAGAGACCCAGTACTTC	CASSTFQETQYF
NA	TRBV5-1	NA	TRBJ2-7	TGCGCCAGCAGCTTGGTGGGAGACAACGAGCAGTACTTC	CASSLVGDNEQYF
NA	TRBV7-3	NA	TRBJ1-1	TGTGCCAGCAGCCCCGGACTGAACACTGAAGCTTTCTTT	CASSPGLNTEAFF
NA	TRBV11-3	NA	TRBJ1-1	TGTGCCAGCAGCTTAGTAGCAGGCCCAACTGAAGCTTTCTTT	CASSLVAGPTEAFF
NA	TRBV28	NA	TRBJ1-4	TGTGCCAGCACCGACAGTACATTCGGGAGACTGTTTTTT	CASTDSTFGRLFF
NA	TRBV6-5	NA	TRBJ1-5	TGTGCCAGCAGTTACGCAGGGTCGGGTCAGCCCCAGCATTTT	CASSYAGSGQPQHF
TRBD2	TRBV7-2	NA	TRBJ2-3	TGTGCCAGCAGCTTAGGGTTTAGCGGGATAACGGCCACAGATACGCAGTATTTT	CASSLGFSGITATDTQYF
NA	TRBV11-2	NA	TRBJ2-7	TGTGCCAGCAGCTTAGATCGATTCTCCTACGAGCAGTACTTC	CASSLDRFSYEQYF
TRBD1	TRBV4-1	NA	TRBJ1-6	TGCGCCAGCAGCCGGGACAGGGCTAATTCACCCCTCCACTTT	CASSRDRANSPLHF
NA	TRBV6-5	NA	TRBJ2-7	TGTGCCAGCAGTTCAGATGTTACGAGACAGTACTTC	CASSSDVTRQYF
NA	TRBV9	NA	TRBJ2-4	TGTGCCAGCAACCGTAAGGAAAAAGGGGTGGCCAAAAACATTCAGTACTTC	CASNRKEKGVAKNIQYF
NA	TRBV6-6	NA	TRBJ1-1	TGTGCCAGCCCACAGGGTGTGAACACTGAAGCTTTCTTT	CASPQGVNTEAFF
TRBD2	TRBV10-1	NA	TRBJ2-3	TGCGCCAGCAGTGAGTCGAGGCTAGCGGGGAGCACAGATACGCAGTATTTT	CASSESRLAGSTDTQYF
TRBD1	TRBV7-2	NA	TRBJ2-2	TGTGCCAGCAGCGCGACAGGGCGCGTAATCGGGGAGCTGTTTTTT	CASSATGRVIGELFF
TRBD2	TRBV28	NA	TRBJ2-7	TGTGCCAGCAGTTCAGGGACTAGCGGAACCTACGAGCAGTACTTC	CASSSGTSGTYEQYF
NA	TRBV7-2	NA	TRBJ1-2	TGTGCCAGCAGCTTAGAGGGATCGGGGGGCCATGGCTACACCTTC	CASSLEGSGGHGYTF
NA	TRBV29-1	NA	TRBJ2-4	TGCAGCGACCTAAAGGAACCGGGCAACATTCAGTACTTC	CSDLKEPGNIQYF
TRBD1	TRBV11-2	NA	TRBJ2-7	TGTGCCAGCAGCTCCCAAAGGGACAGAAGCTCCTACGAGCAGTACTTC	CASSSQRDRSSYEQYF
TRBD2	TRBV6-4	NA	TRBJ2-1	TGTGCCAGCAGTCCGACTAGCCGGTTGTCGGAGCAGTTCTTC	CASSPTSRLSEQFF
NA	TRBV7-6	NA	TRBJ1-1	TGTGCCAGCAGCTTAGTGTACGAGGGGCGAGGAGGGTCAAACACTGAAGCTTTCTTT	CASSLVYEGRGGSNTEAFF
TRBD2	TRBV6-6	NA	TRBJ2-7	TGTGCCAGCAGTTACGACCGGACTAGCGGGGACTTC	CASSYDRTSGDF
NA	TRBV28	NA	TRBJ1-6	TGTGCCAGCTACAGGGCAAATTCACCCCTCCACTTT	CASYRANSPLHF
NA	TRBV18	NA	TRBJ1-4	TGTGCCAGCGCGGACTTCGAGCGGGGTGAAAAACTGTTTTTT	CASADFERGEKLFF
NA	TRBV29-1	NA	TRBJ2-7	TGCAGCGGGACAAATAGCTACGAGCAGTACTTC	CSGTNSYEQYF
NA	TRBV30	NA	TRBJ1-5	TGTGCCTGGTCTCAGGCCGGGGCCGGGCAAAATCAGCCCCAGCATTTT	CAWSQAGAGQNQPQHF
NA	TRBV19	NA	TRBJ2-3	TGTGCCAGTAGTATAGATGGACGGGAGCCCCTTTGGGAAGATACGCAGTATTTT	CASSIDGREPLWEDTQYF
TRBD1	TRBV11-2	NA	TRBJ1-1	TGTGCCAGCAGCTCCACCGACAGGGGGCTCGGAGCTTTCTTT	CASSSTDRGLGAFF
NA	TRBV18	NA	TRBJ2-3	TGTGCCAGCTCACCGTCTCGGAGTCGGACAGATACGCAGTATTTT	CASSPSRSRTDTQYF
NA	TRBV30	NA	TRBJ2-3	TGTGCCTGGAAGGGAGCACTAAGCACAGATACGCAGTATTTT	CAWKGALSTDTQYF
NA	TRBV12-5	NA	TRBJ1-2	TGTGCTAGTGGTTTGTCGGTAGGCTCTGTGGATTATGGCTACACCTTC	CASGLSVGSVDYGYTF
TRBD2	TRBV18	NA	TRBJ2-7	TGTGCCAGCTCACCACCACCGGGAGGGCCTTCCCCCTACGAGCAGTACTTC	CASSPPPGGPSPYEQYF
NA	TRBV6-5	once	TRBJ1-2	TGTGCCAGCAGCACAGGGCGCGAGGGCTACACCTTC	CASSTGREGYTF